This T cell receptor (beta chain) originates from a study of control samples from healthy donors and cancer patients. Profiling relied on immunoSEQ multiplex PCR, and the TCRdb table lists in-frame clones only, not all of them. The top ten hold more than 5% of the sample, which has 150,000 or so clones, roughly 93% seen once. This CDR3 is 18 amino acids long. CDR1 and CDR2 (germline): LGHDT, YNNKEL (reference sequence). The V and J ends lost 4 bases and 5 bases, in that order; junction bases with no gene match: 17. Input material: blood. The chain is built from TRBV3-1 (or the pseudogene TRBV3-2) and TRBJ2-7, with 10 bases that match TRBD2. The TCR comes from a man aged 18 to 30 in good health. The CDR3 DNA reads TGTGCCAGCAGCCCTACCCCCACCACAGCGGGGGGGCTAGACGAGCAGTACTTC. Residues: CASSPTPTTAGGLDEQYF.